One and the same sample provided the 11 T cell receptor beta chains below, sequenced in a study of T cell repertoires in cytomegalovirus infection. TCRdb ran MiXCR on the reads and lists one entry per CDR3 protein. The data show about 920,000 distinct CDR3 sequences, with 25% to 40% seen just once and over 10% held by the top ten. No cognate antigen is known for these TCRs. The sequencing here drew on cultured CD8+ T cells from PBMCs, taken from culture after CMV antigen stimulation. The receptors come from a human donor in good health (CMV status not recorded). Some clones in this sample may be carry-over from other donors' samples.

For this clonotype: Its ends do not fully match the called genes, so a read error is possible. This rearrangement joins TRBV5-4 to TRBJ2-2; 10 bases fit TRBD2. The germline CDR1 and CDR2 sequences are SGHNT and YYREEE (reference sequence). CDR3 size: 17 residues. CDR3 coding DNA: TGTACCAGCAGCTTACTAGCGGGGTCTCCCTACACCGGGGAGCTGTTTTTT. Amino acid sequence: CTSSLLAGSPYTGELFF.

CDR3 loop: CASSPLHGTNEKLFF. The CDR3 DNA is TGTGCCAGCAGTCCATTACATGGCACTAATGAAAAACTGTTTTTT. The chain links TRBV6-5 to TRBJ1-4; the D is unclear. Germline assignment: CDR1 MNHEY and CDR2 SVGAGI. Trimming left V 5 bases short and J 2 bases short, with 12 bases between. The CDR3 is 15 amino acids.

The CDR3 DNA sequence: TGTGCCAGCAGTACAGTAACCGATACGCAGTATTTT. It codes for CASSTVTDTQYF. V gene TRBV6-6 combines with J gene TRBJ2-3; no reliable D call. CDR1 is MNHNY and CDR2 is SVGAGI in the germline V gene (reference sequence). The CDR3 covers 12 residues. Trimming left V 5 bases short and J 6 bases short, with 9 bases between.

The chain combines TRBV7-2 with TRBJ2-1, with D tentatively TRBD1 (5 bases). The CDR3 has 13 amino acids. The ends were cut back, 2 bases at V and 7 bases at J, with 9 bases in the middle. Germline V CDR1 and CDR2: SGHTA, FQGNSA. The CDR3 DNA follows: TGTGCCAGCAGCTTATGGCAGGGAAATGAGCAGTTCTTC. Protein: CASSLWQGNEQFF.

V usage is TRBV4-1 and J usage is TRBJ2-7, with D maybe TRBD2 (6 bases). V was trimmed by 1 base and J by 0 bases, leaving 10 bases between them. The CDR3 runs to 15 residues. CDR1 MGHRA and CDR2 YSYEKL come from the germline V gene. The CDR3 DNA reads TGCGCCAGCAGCCAAGCACCAGCGGGCTCCTACGAGCAGTACGTC. It is translated as CASSQAPAGSYEQYV.

This clonotype occurred many times. The V gene is TRBV5-1, the J gene TRBJ2-1; TRBD1 aligns across 9 bases. CDR1 and CDR2 (germline): SGHRS, YFSETQ. V lost 2 bases and J lost 3; bases outside the gene matches: 3. CDR3 size: 15 residues. In nucleotides, the CDR3 is TGCGCCAGCAGCTTACAGGGGGCAGTCTACAATGAGCAGTTCTTC. The encoded protein is CASSLQGAVYNEQFF.

The V call is TRBV2, the J call TRBJ1-5; the D gene is possibly TRBD1 (5 bases). CDR1 SNHLY and CDR2 FYNNEI come from the germline V gene. V was pared by 3 bases and J by 1 base, with 13 bases between. This CDR3 is built from 16 residues. CDR3 residues: CASSDRATASNQPQHF. The CDR3 nucleotides are TGTGCCAGCAGTGATCGGGCGACAGCAAGCAATCAGCCCCAGCATTTT.

This clonotype was counted a few times. The chain has TRBV7-9 and TRBJ2-6, with D perhaps matching TRBD1 (6 bases). CDR1 is SEHNR, CDR2 FQNEAQ, per germline (reference sequence). The CDR3 has 15 residues. Trimming removed 7 bases at V and 2 bases at J, with 12 bases between. CDR3 region: CASTKPGAGANVLTF. The CDR3 bases are TGTGCCAGCACAAAGCCAGGGGCTGGGGCCAACGTCCTGACTTTC. The full variable domain, rest sourced from reference TRBV7-9 and TRBJ2-6, is DTGVSQNPRHKITKRGQNVTFRCDPISEHNRLYWYRQTLGQGPEFLTYFQNEAQLEKSRLLSDRFSAERPKGSFSTLEIQRTEQGDSAMYLCASTKPGAGANVLTFGAGSRLTVL.

The sample holds a few counts of this clonotype. The V gene is TRBV4-1, the J gene TRBJ2-7, with no clear D. Trimming left V 3 bases short and J 0 bases short, with 9 bases between. The CDR3 totals 14 residues. Germline CDR1 MGHRA, CDR2 YSYEKL. CDR3 loop: CASSHRSASYEQYF. The CDR3 DNA follows: TGCGCCAGCAGCCACCGCTCAGCCTCCTACGAGCAGTACTTC.

This clonotype was counted between two and nine times. The chain recombines TRBV28 with TRBJ1-6; the D is unclear. The length of the CDR3 is 16 residues. CDR1 MDHEN and CDR2 SYDVKM come from the germline V gene. Trimming pared 6 bases from V and 9 bases from J, leaving 21 bases between. CDR3 DNA: TGTGCCAGCAGGACTTTACCCGGGCTAAATGGTTCACCCCTCCACTTT. It yields the protein CASRTLPGLNGSPLHF. The whole variable domain, filled in from reference TRBV28 and TRBJ1-6, reads DVKVTQSSRYLVKRTGEKVFLECVQDMDHENMFWYRQDPGLGLRLIYFSYDVKMKEKGDIPEGYSVSREKKERFSLILESASTNQTSMYLCASRTLPGLNGSPLHFGNGTRLTVT.

This sequence joins TRBV14 and TRBJ1-2, with 7 bases identical to TRBD1. Germline loops: CDR1 SGHDN, CDR2 FVKESK. This CDR3 has 15 residues. Germline trimming cut 0 bases from V and 4 bases from J; bases unmatched to any gene: 5. DNA for the CDR3: TGTGCCAGCAGCCAAGAGGGGGGGGACAGCTATGGCTACACCTTC. Protein sequence: CASSQEGGDSYGYTF.